This TCR beta chain was retrieved from a study of T cells in narcolepsy. General study points: Autoreactive HCRT-specific and TRIB2-specific clonotypes were marked in same-patient CSF-versus-blood CD4+ comparisons.

Profiled with immunoSEQ multiplex PCR; TCRdb holds only in-frame clones, not every one. The repertoire holds more than 20,000 clones, with roughly 86% as singletons. Per germline, CDR1 ENHRY and CDR2 SYGVKD. The CDR3 contains 12 residues. V dropped 8 bases and J dropped 5 bases, with 12 bases sitting between them. This clone was seen a few times. The antigen is unknown. This TCR was sampled from a human donor in good health. The specimen sequenced was memory (CD45RA-) CD4+ T cells from blood. This chain joins TRBV10-3 and TRBJ1-1; D is possibly TRBD1 (5 bases). This CDR3 reads CAIGRGDTEAFF. CDR3 nucleotide sequence: TGTGCCATCGGGAGAGGGGATACTGAAGCTTTCTTT.